This TCR beta chain was retrieved from a study of beta chain features in type 1 diabetes. Study-wide results and limits: People with Type 1 diabetes carried modestly yet significantly shorter TCRB CDR3s in all four CD4+ subsets.

Reverse transcribing all isolated RNA meant expressed TCRB transcripts were sequenced. Reads from naive, central memory and regulatory T cell samples averaged roughly 3.8 million. Produced via immunoSEQ multiplex PCR; TCRdb's table is partial and in-frame only. The data hold 600,000 or so clones, with more than 12% observed a single time. Concerning this clone itself: As yet, its antigen is unknown.

The germline V gene has CDR1 LGHNA and CDR2 YSLEER. The J segment lost 12 bases and the V segment lost 0 bases, leaving 6 bases of the junction unmatched. The CDR3 length is 14 residues. Material for sequencing was naive CD4+ T cells from blood. The receptor was derived from a man aged 18 to 29 with type 1 diabetes. The chain links TRBV4-3 to TRBJ1-5; 9 positions agree with TRBD1. The CDR3 nucleotides read TGCGCCAGCAGCCAAGATAAGGAGACAGGGGGCCAGCATTTT. Translated: CASSQDKETGGQHF.